A selection of T cell receptor beta chains follows, all from one sample in a study of T cells in Graves' hyperthyroidism and ophthalmopathy. TCRdb reanalysed the multiplex PCR reads using MiXCR and keeps one entry per CDR3 protein. The sample consists of under 450,000 distinct CDR3 sequences, approximately 18% of them appearing once. Sequences were obtained from blood. Receptors were obtained from a woman in her thirties with Graves' hyperthyroidism that later progressed to Graves' ophthalmopathy. Both conserved end residues are part of each CDR3. A D gene is named only where the DNA matches it firmly. Some rows have no size entry. The others give once, few or many, or a class for an expanded clone.

.	TRBJ1-5	.	TRBV28	CASSFSSRNQPQHF	TGTGCCAGCAGTTTCTCCTCAAGAAATCAGCCCCAGCATTTT
many	TRBJ2-3	.	TRBV3-1	CATGPGLGDTQYF	TGTGCCACGGGGCCCGGCCTAGGAGATACGCAGTATTTT
many	TRBJ1-5	.	TRBV30	CAWSNQGHQPQHF	TGTGCCTGGAGTAATCAGGGACATCAGCCCCAGCATTTT
many	TRBJ2-5	.	TRBV28	CASSHERARETQYF	TGTGCCAGCAGCCATGAGCGGGCCCGAGAGACCCAGTACTTC
few	TRBJ2-2	.	TRBV5-1	CASSHPTSGTGELFF	TGCGCCAGCAGCCACCCGACCTCGGGGACCGGGGAGCTGTTTTTT
.	TRBJ2-5	TRBD2	TRBV30	CARTTGLAGRGTQYF	TGTGCTCGAACGACCGGACTAGCGGGAAGAGGGACCCAGTACTTC
.	TRBJ2-7	.	TRBV20-1	CSARRAGGYEQYF	TGCAGTGCTAGAAGGGCCGGGGGCTACGAGCAGTACTTC
.	TRBJ1-2	.	TRBV19	CASSTGQGESANYGYTF	TGTGCCAGTAGTACCGGGCAGGGAGAATCCGCTAACTATGGCTACACCTTC
few	TRBJ1-5	.	TRBV4-1	CASSQEGMGQPQHF	TGCGCCAGCAGCCAAGAGGGCATGGGTCAGCCCCAGCATTTT
many	TRBJ2-3	.	TRBV2	CASSDPGHPDTDTQYF	TGTGCCAGCAGTGATCCGGGACACCCTGACACAGATACGCAGTATTTT
.	TRBJ2-3	.	TRBV4-1	CASSQDRFTSTQYF	TGCGCCAGCAGCCAAGATCGGTTCACCTCAACGCAGTATTTT
many	TRBJ2-1	TRBD2	TRBV2	CASRGLAGSYNEQFF	TGTGCCAGCAGGGGGCTAGCGGGGTCCTACAATGAGCAGTTCTTC
many	TRBJ2-2	.	TRBV12-3/TRBV12-4	CASIGGPSLTGELFF	TGTGCCAGCATTGGGGGACCCTCCCTCACCGGGGAGCTGTTTTTT
.	TRBJ2-3	TRBD1	TRBV6-5	CASSYLNRGLPDTQYF	TGTGCCAGCAGTTACTTGAATAGGGGGCTGCCAGATACGCAGTATTTT
many	TRBJ1-2	TRBD1	TRBV2	CASRGDRDYGYTF	TGTGCCAGCAGGGGGGACAGGGACTATGGCTACACCTTC
many	TRBJ1-6	.	TRBV28	CASKDGESYNSPLHF	TGTGCCAGCAAGGACGGAGAGTCTTATAATTCACCCCTCCACTTT
many	TRBJ2-3	.	TRBV5-1	CASSLEGGDTQYF	TGCGCCAGCAGCTTGGAGGGGGGGGATACGCAGTATTTT
many	TRBJ2-1	.	TRBV3-1	CASSRDTFGVQFF	TGTGCCAGCAGCCGCGACACGTTCGGGGTGCAGTTCTTC
.	TRBJ2-1	TRBD2	TRBV6-2/TRBV6-3	CASSYATSGRNEQFF	TGTGCCAGCAGTTACGCCACTAGCGGCCGCAATGAGCAGTTCTTC
many	TRBJ1-6	TRBD1	TRBV6-1	CASRKKLTGGNSPLHF	TGTGCCAGCAGGAAGAAGCTGACAGGGGGTAATTCACCCCTCCACTTT
.	TRBJ1-6	.	TRBV11-2	CASSARRGRDNSPLHF	TGTGCCAGCAGTGCTAGGCGGGGGCGCGACAATTCACCCCTCCACTTT
many	TRBJ1-5	.	TRBV20-1	CSAKGTGDERQPQHF	TGCAGTGCTAAAGGGACCGGAGACGAGCGTCAGCCCCAGCATTTT
.	TRBJ1-1	TRBD1	TRBV20-1	CSARGSQGAGTEAFF	TGCAGTGCTAGAGGAAGTCAGGGGGCCGGTACTGAAGCTTTCTTT
many	TRBJ2-3	TRBD2	TRBV28	CASSFTRLAVNTDTQYF	TGTGCCAGCAGTTTCACCAGACTAGCGGTCAACACAGATACGCAGTATTTT
many	TRBJ2-5	TRBD1	TRBV20-1	CSAPRQGPGETQYF	TGCAGTGCTCCAAGACAGGGGCCAGGCGAGACCCAGTACTTC
.	TRBJ2-5	TRBD2	TRBV7-9	CASSTLAGGRLRQETQYF	TGTGCCAGCAGCACCCTAGCGGGAGGGCGTCTTCGGCAAGAGACCCAGTACTTC
.	TRBJ2-7	.	TRBV7-2	CASSSTSGHNYEQYF	TGTGCCAGCAGCAGCACATCGGGACACAATTACGAGCAGTACTTC